This TCR beta chain was observed in a study of T cells in Graves' hyperthyroidism and ophthalmopathy. There were TCR beta CDR3 regions amplified from RNA transcripts. Researchers ran a first-round RT-PCR on the TCR CDR3 using the HTBI primer set. TCRdb reprocessed the multiplex PCR reads via MiXCR and lists one record per CDR3 protein. The data hold about 560,000 distinct CDR3 sequences, with over 15% observed a single time. In this sample, this clonotype turned up many times. CDR1 is SGDLS, CDR2 YYNGEE, per germline. The V and J ends lost 1 base and 8 bases, in that order; junction bases with no gene match: 3. The CDR3 has 14 residues.

This chain joins TRBV9 and TRBJ1-4, with 9 bases fitting TRBD1. Sample: blood. The TCR originated in a woman aged 18-29 years with Graves' hyperthyroidism. The CDR3 coding sequence is TGTGCCAGCAGCGTAACACAGGGGGCGGAAAAACTGTTTTTT. Translation: CASSVTQGAEKLFF.